The next 4 T cell receptor beta chains were all read from a single sample in a study of post-analysis software for immune sequencing data. These receptors are not linked to any known antigen. Study observations and caveats: Patients had higher frequencies than controls of roughly 5 TRBV segments, including TRBV5-6, TRBV5-1 and TRBV20-1.

TCR beta cDNA libraries had unique molecular identifiers. TCRdb re-derived calls from the PCR reads in MiXCR, one entry per CDR3 protein. The sample gives 750,000 to 950,000 distinct CDR3 sequences, approximately 57% of which show up once; 4.6% is in the top ten. Material: blood. The receptor set was obtained from a girl between 5 and 17 years old with multiple sclerosis.

This clonotype was observed a single time. Mismatch with germline at one junction end may stem from a read error. The chain combines TRBV7-2 with TRBJ1-4, with 8 bases that match TRBD1. Germline V gene data show CDR1 as SGHTA and CDR2 as FQGNSA. The CDR3 runs to 14 residues. The CDR3 DNA is TGCGCCAGCAGGAAGACAGGGGCGAATGAAAAACTGTTTTTT. Amino acids: CASRKTGANEKLFF.

This sequence joins TRBV20-1 and TRBJ2-1, with D tentatively TRBD1 (6 bases). The CDR3 sequence is 12 residues long. CDR1 and CDR2 from the germline V gene are DFQATT and SNEGSKA (reference sequence). The V and J ends lost 3 bases and 6 bases respectively, with 9 bases between them. CDR3 bases: TGCAGTGCTAGGGGGGCGGGCAATGAGCAGTTCTTC. Amino acids: CSARGAGNEQFF.

The V and J genes are TRBV11-2 and TRBJ2-3; D not resolved. The CDR3 is 13 residues long. Germline CDR1 is SGHAT and CDR2 is FQNNGV. Trimming pared 5 bases from V and 5 bases from J, leaving 11 bases between. The CDR3 bases are TGTGCCAGCAGCAAAAAGGGAAGAGATACGCAGTATTTT. It codes for CASSKKGRDTQYF.

The V gene is TRBV4-1, the J gene TRBJ2-1; no clear D. The length of the CDR3 is 14 residues. Deletions cut 4 bases from V and 1 base from J, with 8 bases between. Looked up from germline, CDR1 is MGHRA and CDR2 is YSYEKL. The DNA of the CDR3 is TGCGCCAGCAGCCCCCAAGCGTCCTACAATGAGCAGTTCTTC. Amino acids: CASSPQASYNEQFF.